The text below deals with one TCR beta chain. No antigen is known for it. Base qualities are missing; no much larger clone stands one base away. The CDR3 spans 14 residues, from the cysteine through the phenylalanine. Only the CDR3 region is kept as DNA, spanning 42 bases read in frame from base 1. The germline V gene encodes CDR1 SGHRS and CDR2 YFSETQ. Relative to germline, V is 1 base shorter and J is 5 bases shorter, with 13 bases between their ends. The entire amount of isolated RNA was reverse transcribed using the High Capacity cDNA Reverse Transcription Kit, so the sequenced TCRB transcripts were expressed ones. Deep immunoSEQ sequencing was performed on naive, central memory and regulatory T cell samples, with an average of roughly 3.6 million total reads per sample. After sorted cells were lysed in RLT buffer, RNA was extracted with DNase-treated RNeasy Micro or Mini kits, with the choice depending on cell number. To prevent cross-contamination, each cell subset was processed individually, whereas patient and healthy donor samples were processed jointly. The immunoSEQ multiplex PCR was used to amplify TCRB sequences from cDNA, generating 87-bp fragments that spanned the CDR3 region. Sequencing of the amplicons was done on the Illumina HiSeq platform. Per the original workflow: PCR bias was corrected computationally using synthetic template baselines, and reads within Hamming distance 2 were collapsed, with unmergeable singletons discarded. By aligning reads against IMGT, V, D and J genes, CDR3 length, and insertions or deletions at six rearrangement sites were assigned. Within each subset, clonotype counts were normalized to sorted cell number, after which true diversity and Gini coefficients were computed with the tcR R package. The overlap coefficient, calculated on TCRB nucleotide sequences, was used to quantify repertoire sharing. Out-of-frame TCRB sequences from naive cells were analyzed as a proxy for the pre-selection repertoire. The source is immuneACCESS, and TCRdb retained only in-frame sequences with V and J called. Part of the clones is not carried over; for the studies checked, unresolved V genes explain less than half of this, and the remainder is unexplained. Clonal size and the V and J genes are those of that table, whereas D and trimming came from the DNA. This sample is represented by 450,000 or so clones; more than 9.5% of them were singletons. The ten largest clones add up to over 0.035% of the sample.

This specimen belongs to a study of beta chain features in type 1 diabetes (dated by TCRdb to the late 2010s). Background for the entire study: Mean age, gender distribution, total cell number and subset yield did not differ between patients and healthy donors. A total of some 100,000,000 sorted cells were examined across all samples, and a strong correlation was observed between cell number per subset and RNA yield. In the study, recently diagnosed type 1 diabetes patients and matched healthy donors were compared on the TCRB repertoires of their sorted circulating CD4+ T cell subsets. Regulatory and stem cell-like memory subsets were obtained from only 8 patients and roughly 8 healthy donors, while naive and central memory subsets were obtained from all 30 or so donors.

On the study overall, not on this receptor specifically: Type 1 diabetes patients showed a moderate but significant shortening of TCRB CDR3 length in all four CD4+ subsets. Because cDNA rather than genomic DNA was sequenced, highly expressing activated cells could have been over-represented, although no difference in activation and CD3 levels was found between groups. Only small numbers of individuals were included in the HLA sub-analyses, which left unresolved whether HLA type had any influence on TCRB rearrangement. Naive, central memory and regulatory TCRB repertoires appeared more similar among patients than among healthy donors. PCR may preferentially amplify shorter templates, but because patient and control samples were amplified and corrected together, any resulting skew would affect both groups equally. At VDJ recombination sites, type 1 diabetes patients had fewer insertions and more deleted nucleotides, which implies abnormalities in thymic rearrangement.

From each donor, a single peripheral blood sample of about 116 mL on average was drawn into heparinised tubes. A BD FACSAria II and a panel including CD45RO, CCR7, CD25, CD127, CD95 and CD27 were used to sort naive, central memory, regulatory and stem cell-like memory CD4+ T cells. Purity was above 95% for every sorted population. PBMCs were isolated immediately by Lymphoprep density gradient centrifugation and stained directly without culture. Samples were stained and sorted in pairs, with one healthy donor and one patient per experiment, so that batch effects were minimized. This clonotype was obtained from a woman younger than 35 in good health. The material sequenced was naive CD4+ T cells from blood. The intended sense of this specimen's cell subset or site label: true naive CD4+ T cells. The chain employs TRBV5-1 and TRBJ2-7; a weak D assignment points to TRBD1 (5 bases agree). The nucleotide sequence reads TGCGCCAGCAGCTTGAGGGGATCGGTCGACGAGCAGTACTTC. Translation gives CASSLRGSVDEQYF. The CDR3 plus the reference TRBV5-1 and TRBJ2-7 genes for the other parts give the full variable domain: KAGVTQTPRYLIKTRGQQVTLSCSPISGHRSVSWYQQTPGQGLQFLFEYFSETQRNKGNFPGRFSGRQFSNSRSEMNVSTLELGDSALYLCASSLRGSVDEQYFGPGTRLTVT.